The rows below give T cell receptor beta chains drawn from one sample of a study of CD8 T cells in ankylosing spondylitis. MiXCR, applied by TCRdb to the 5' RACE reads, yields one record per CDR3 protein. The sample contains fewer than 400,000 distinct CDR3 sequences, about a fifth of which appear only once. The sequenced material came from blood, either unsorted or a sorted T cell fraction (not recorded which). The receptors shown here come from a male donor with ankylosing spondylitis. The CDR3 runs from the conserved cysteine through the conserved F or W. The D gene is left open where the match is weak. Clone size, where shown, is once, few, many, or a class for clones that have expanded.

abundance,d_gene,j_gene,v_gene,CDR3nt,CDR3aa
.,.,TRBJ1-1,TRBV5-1,TGCGCCAGCAGCCCCCAGAAGGCGGCGAACACTGAAGCTTTCTTT,CASSPQKAANTEAFF
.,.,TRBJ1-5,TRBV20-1,TGCAGTGCTATTAAACAGGCAAATCAGCCCCAGCATTTT,CSAIKQANQPQHF
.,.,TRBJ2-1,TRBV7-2,TGTGCCAGCAGCTTAGCCAGGGAGAACAATGAGCAGTTCTTC,CASSLARENNEQFF
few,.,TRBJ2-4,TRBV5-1,TGCGCCAGCAGCCCCGGGGACTCCGACAAAAACATTCAGTACTTC,CASSPGDSDKNIQYF
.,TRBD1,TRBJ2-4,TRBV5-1,TGCGCCAGCAGCTTGAAGGCCCGGGACAGCCACGCCAAAAACATTCAGTACTTC,CASSLKARDSHAKNIQYF
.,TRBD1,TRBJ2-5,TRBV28,TGTGCCAGCGCCGGGACAGGGCCCCAAGAGACCCAGTACTTC,CASAGTGPQETQYF
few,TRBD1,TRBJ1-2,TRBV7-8,TGTGCCAGCAGCGGAAGGGACAGCCGATTAATCTCCGGCTACACCTTC,CASSGRDSRLISGYTF
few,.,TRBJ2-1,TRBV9,TGTGCCAGCAGCGTAGAGCCCCCCACGGGCTACAATGAGCAGTTCTTC,CASSVEPPTGYNEQFF
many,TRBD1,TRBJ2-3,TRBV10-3,TGTGCCAGTCGAGATGGACAGGGTGGCGATACGCAGTATTTT,CASRDGQGGDTQYF
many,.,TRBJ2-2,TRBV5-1,TGCGCCAGCAGCTTGTATTTGGGCAGACCTAACACCGGGGAGCTGTTTTTT,CASSLYLGRPNTGELFF
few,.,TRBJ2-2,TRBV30,TGTGCCTGGTCTGGGACGGGGCGCTCAAACACCGGGGAGCTGTTTTTT,CAWSGTGRSNTGELFF
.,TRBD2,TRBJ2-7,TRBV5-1,TGCGCCAGCAGCTTTTTGACTAGCGGGGGTAACGAGCAGTACTTC,CASSFLTSGGNEQYF
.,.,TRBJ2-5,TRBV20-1,TGCAGTGCTAGTTGGGCAGGGGAGGGGGAGACCCAGTACTTC,CSASWAGEGETQYF
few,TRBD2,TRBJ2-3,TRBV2,TGTGCCGGCGGGGGGGGATCTAGCACAGATACGCAGTATTTT,CAGGGGSSTDTQYF
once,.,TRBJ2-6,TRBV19,TGTGCCAGTAGTACTCTTCCTCCGAGGGAAACGGGGGCCAACGTCCTGACTTTC,CASSTLPPRETGANVLTF
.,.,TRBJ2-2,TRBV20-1,TGCAGTGCTAGAGGCGGGGGCAACACCGGGGAGCTGTTTTTT,CSARGGGNTGELFF
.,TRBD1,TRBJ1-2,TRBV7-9,TGTGCCTGGACAGGACTGAATTCTAACTATGGCTACACCTTC,CAWTGLNSNYGYTF
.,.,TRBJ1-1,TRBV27,TGTGCCAGCAGTTTAAGGGGCGGGATGAACACTGAAGCTTTCTTT,CASSLRGGMNTEAFF
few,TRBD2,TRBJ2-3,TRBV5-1,TGCGCCAGCAGCGTCACACGGGGGGATGGCACAGATACGCAGTATTTT,CASSVTRGDGTDTQYF
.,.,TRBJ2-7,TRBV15,TGTGCCACCAGCAGAGGTGGAACACGAGACTTC,CATSRGGTRDF
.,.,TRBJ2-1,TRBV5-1,TGCGCCAGCACCCTAGGGGGTTTGGACAATGAGCAGTTCTTC,CASTLGGLDNEQFF
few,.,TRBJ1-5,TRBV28,TGTGCCAGCAGTCGAGACAACGCCAATCAGCCCCAGCATTTT,CASSRDNANQPQHF
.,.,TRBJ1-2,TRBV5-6,TGTGCCAGCAGCTTGGCCGGCGGGGTAGGTGGCTATGGCTACACCTTC,CASSLAGGVGGYGYTF
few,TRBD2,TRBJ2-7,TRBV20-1,TGCAGTGCCCGGAGGCTAGCGGGAGACCACTTCTCCTACGAGCAGTACTTC,CSARRLAGDHFSYEQYF
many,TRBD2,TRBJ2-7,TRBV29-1,TGCAGCGGTCGACTAGCGGGAGCGGGCGAGCAGTACTTC,CSGRLAGAGEQYF
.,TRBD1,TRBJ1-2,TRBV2,TGTGCCGGGTGGAGACAGGGGGCATTCGACTACACCTTC,CAGWRQGAFDYTF
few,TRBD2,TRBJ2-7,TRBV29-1,TGCAGCGTTGTCAGCAGCGGGAGGCCTTCCTACGAGCAGTACTTC,CSVVSSGRPSYEQYF
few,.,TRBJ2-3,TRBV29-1,TGCAGCGGGGTGGACCGCGGGATGACAGATACGCAGTATTTT,CSGVDRGMTDTQYF
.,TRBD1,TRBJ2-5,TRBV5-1,TGCGCCAGCACCCATCGACAGGGTTTCGAGACCCAGTACTTC,CASTHRQGFETQYF
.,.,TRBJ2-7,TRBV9,TGTGCCAGCAGCCCCGGCCCCGGGGCAGGGCCGACCTACGAGCAGTACTTC,CASSPGPGAGPTYEQYF
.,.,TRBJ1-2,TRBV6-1,TGTGCCAGCACCGACAGTGAAAGGGACTATGGCTACACCTTC,CASTDSERDYGYTF
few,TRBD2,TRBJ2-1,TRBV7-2,TGTGCCAGCAGCTTAATGAGGACTAGGCTTGTCTTC,CASSLMRTRLVF
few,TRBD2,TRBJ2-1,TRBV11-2,TGTGCCAGCAGCTCCATTTCTAGCGGGTGGACAGATGAGCAGTTCTTC,CASSSISSGWTDEQFF
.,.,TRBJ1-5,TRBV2,TGTGCCAGCAGTTGGGGCAATCAGCCCCAGCATTTT,CASSWGNQPQHF
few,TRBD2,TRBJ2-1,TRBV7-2,TGTGCCAGCAGCTCAGCTAGCGGGAGAGGGTACAATGAGCAGTTCTTC,CASSSASGRGYNEQFF
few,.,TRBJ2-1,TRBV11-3,TGTGCCAGCAGCTTGGACAGGCTAACCCGGAGGGGGCAGTTCTTC,CASSLDRLTRRGQFF
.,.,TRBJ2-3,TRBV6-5,TGTGCCAGCAGTTACTCTAGATTGAGCGATACGCAGTATTTT,CASSYSRLSDTQYF
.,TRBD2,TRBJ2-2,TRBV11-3,TGTGCCAGCAGCTTATCTTCCAGGACTAGCGGAACCGGGGAGCTGTTTTTT,CASSLSSRTSGTGELFF
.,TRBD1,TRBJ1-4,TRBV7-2,TGTGCCAGCAGCGGACAGGCAACTAATGAAAAACTGTTTTTT,CASSGQATNEKLFF
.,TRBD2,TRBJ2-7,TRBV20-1,TGCAGTGCTACCGGGACTAGCGGTTACGAGCAGTACTTC,CSATGTSGYEQYF
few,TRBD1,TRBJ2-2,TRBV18,TGTGCCAGCTCAGCAGGGGGCGTCAGGACCGGGGAGCTGTTTTTT,CASSAGGVRTGELFF
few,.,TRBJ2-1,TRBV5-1,TGCGCCAGCAGCGCCACATTAAGCTCCTACAATGAGCAGTTCTTC,CASSATLSSYNEQFF
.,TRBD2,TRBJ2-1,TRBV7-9,TGTGCCAGCAGCTTCTCGGGAGGTTGGGACAATGAGCAGTTCTTC,CASSFSGGWDNEQFF
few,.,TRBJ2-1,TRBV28,TGTGCCAGCGGCTCTGATGGTGAGCAGTTCTTC,CASGSDGEQFF
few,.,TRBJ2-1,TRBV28,TGTGCCACGGAGGGAATGGTAGTTGAGCAGTTCTTC,CATEGMVVEQFF
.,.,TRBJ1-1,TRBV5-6,TGTGCCAGCAGCTTGGTTTGGGGGCAGAAGGACACTGAAGCTTTCTTT,CASSLVWGQKDTEAFF
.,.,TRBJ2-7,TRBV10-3,TGTGCCATCAGTGAGTCAAACTTCTTGGGGTTTTACGAGCAGTACTTC,CAISESNFLGFYEQYF
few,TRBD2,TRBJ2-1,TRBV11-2,TGTGCCAGCAGCTTAGATCGGCTAGCGGGAATCCAGTTCTTC,CASSLDRLAGIQFF
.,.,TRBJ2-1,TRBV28,TGTGCCAGCGGAGGAGAGGTACGGTGGAATGAGCAGTTCTTC,CASGGEVRWNEQFF
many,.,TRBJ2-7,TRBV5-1,TGCGCCAGCAGCGGTGACAGCTACGAGCAGTACTTC,CASSGDSYEQYF
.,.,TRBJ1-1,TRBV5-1,TGCGCCAGCAGCTTAATAGGGCCTGGCCAAATCACTGAAGCTTTCTTT,CASSLIGPGQITEAFF